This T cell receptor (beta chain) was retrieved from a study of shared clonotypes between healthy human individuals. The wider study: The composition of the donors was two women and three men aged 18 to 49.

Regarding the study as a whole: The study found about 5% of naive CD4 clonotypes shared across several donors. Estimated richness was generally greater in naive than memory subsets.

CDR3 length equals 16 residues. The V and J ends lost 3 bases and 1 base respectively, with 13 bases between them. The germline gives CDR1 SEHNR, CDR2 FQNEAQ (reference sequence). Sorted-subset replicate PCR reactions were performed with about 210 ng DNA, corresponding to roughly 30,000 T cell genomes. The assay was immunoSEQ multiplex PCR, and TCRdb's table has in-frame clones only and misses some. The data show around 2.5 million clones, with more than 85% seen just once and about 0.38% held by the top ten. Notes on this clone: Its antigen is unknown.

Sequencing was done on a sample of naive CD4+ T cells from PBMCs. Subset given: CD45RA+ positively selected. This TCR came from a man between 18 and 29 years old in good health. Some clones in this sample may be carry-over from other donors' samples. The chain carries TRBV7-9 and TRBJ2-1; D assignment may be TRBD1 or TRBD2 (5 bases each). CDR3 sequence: CASSFPRDGSYNEQFF. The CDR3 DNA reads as TGTGCCAGCAGCTTCCCCCGGGACGGATCCTACAATGAGCAGTTCTTC.